This T cell receptor (beta chain) was captured by sequencing in a study of blood T cell repertoires in COVID-19. J lost 5 bases, V lost 6 bases, and 9 bases had no gene match. The CDR3 has 15 amino acids. From germline, CDR1 is MDHEN and CDR2 SYDVKM. Libraries were prepared by immunoSEQ multiplex PCR; TCRdb keeps only in-frame clonotypes and omits some of them. The sample has over 100,000 clones; about 85% are singletons. Source material: peripheral blood. V and J are TRBV28 and TRBJ2-2; 7 nucleotides align to TRBD1. The source is a man aged 35-49 years with acute or convalescent COVID-19. CDR3 protein: CASRTDRVRTGELFF. The CDR3 DNA reads as TGTGCCAGCAGAACCGACAGGGTCCGTACCGGGGAGCTGTTTTTT.